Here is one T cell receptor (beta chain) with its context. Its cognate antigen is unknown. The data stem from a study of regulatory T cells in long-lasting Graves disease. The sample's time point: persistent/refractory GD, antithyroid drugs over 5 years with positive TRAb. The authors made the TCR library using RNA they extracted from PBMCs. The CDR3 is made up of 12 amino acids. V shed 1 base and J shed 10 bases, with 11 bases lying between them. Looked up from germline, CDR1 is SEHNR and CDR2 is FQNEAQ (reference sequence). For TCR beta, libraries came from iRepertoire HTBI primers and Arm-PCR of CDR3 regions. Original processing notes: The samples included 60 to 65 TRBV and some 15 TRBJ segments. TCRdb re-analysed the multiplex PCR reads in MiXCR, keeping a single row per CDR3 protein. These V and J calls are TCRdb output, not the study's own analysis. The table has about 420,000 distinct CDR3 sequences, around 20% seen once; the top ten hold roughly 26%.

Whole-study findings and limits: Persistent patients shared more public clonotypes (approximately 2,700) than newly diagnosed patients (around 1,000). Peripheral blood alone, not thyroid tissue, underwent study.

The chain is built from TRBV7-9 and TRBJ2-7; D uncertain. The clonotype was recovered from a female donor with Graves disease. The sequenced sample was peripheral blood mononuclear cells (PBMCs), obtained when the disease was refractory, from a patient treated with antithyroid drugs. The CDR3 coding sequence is TGTGCCAGCAGCTTAGACGGGCGGTCACAGTACTTC. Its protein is CASSLDGRSQYF.